Listed here are 11 T cell receptor beta chains from one sample, sequenced in a study of cytotoxic CD8 clonotypes in ibrutinib-treated CLL. Clones were sequenced by immunoSEQ multiplex PCR, and TCRdb holds only the in-frame ones, with some missing. Here the sample spans approximately 350,000 clones, around 66% being singletons. Sequenced here: PBMCs, sampled after 36 months of ibrutinib treatment. Receptor source: a human donor with chronic lymphocytic leukemia.

The chain couples TRBV27 to TRBJ2-5, with TRBD1 as a possible D gene (6 bases). V dropped 5 bases and J dropped 2 bases, with 18 bases sitting between them. This CDR3 region has 16 residues. The V gene's germline CDR1 is MNHEY and CDR2 SMNVEV (reference sequence). CDR3 loop: CASSTYREMGQETQYF. For the CDR3, the DNA is TGTGCCAGCAGTACCTACAGGGAAATGGGGCAAGAGACCCAGTACTTC.

This clone was counted only a few times. The J gene is TRBJ2-1, the V gene TRBV5-6; D is unresolved. In germline, CDR1 is SGHDT, CDR2 YYEEEE. The CDR3 runs 16 residues. The germline V and J ends were trimmed by 5 bases and 0 bases, with 15 bases remaining between them. The CDR3 spells CASRPFSFDSYNEQFF. The DNA of the CDR3 is TGTGCCAGCAGGCCCTTCTCCTTCGACTCCTACAATGAGCAGTTCTTC.

V gene TRBV29-1 combines with J gene TRBJ1-3; the D is unclear. Deletions cut 0 bases from V and 1 base from J, with 7 bases between. The CDR3 is 14 residues long. Germline V CDR1 and CDR2: SQVTM, ANQGSEA. Here the CDR3 reads CSVEDMRSGNTIYF. For the CDR3, the DNA is TGCAGCGTTGAAGACATGAGGTCTGGAAACACCATATATTTT.

The chain couples TRBV7-9 to TRBJ2-5, with 9 bases fitting TRBD1. The J call may be wrong; the DNA end is better matched by TRBJ2-7. Germline V gene lookup returns CDR1 SEHNR and CDR2 FQNEAQ (reference sequence). This CDR3 is built from 18 residues. CDR3 region: CASSPTLNRGPFSYEQYF. As DNA, the CDR3 is TGTGCCAGCAGCCCGACCCTTAACAGGGGGCCTTTCTCCTACGAGCAGTACTTC.

The J gene is TRBJ1-6, the V gene TRBV19, with TRBD1 matching 7 bases. The germline V gene has CDR1 LNHDA and CDR2 SQIVND (reference sequence). The CDR3 loop spans 15 amino acids. With 3 bases clipped from V and 6 bases from J, the junction kept 5 bases outside the gene matches. The CDR3 coding sequence is TGTGCCAGTAGTATCCGGGACAGCATTAATTCACCCCTCCACTTT. Its protein is CASSIRDSINSPLHF.

This clone showed up just a few times. Other DNA sequences in this specimen translate into the identical CDR3. The chain joins TRBV7-9 to TRBJ1-2, with a possible D match to TRBD1 (6 bases). The CDR3 has 12 residues. Trimming left V 0 bases short and J 8 bases short, with 7 bases between. Per the germline V gene, CDR1 is SEHNR and CDR2 is FQNEAQ (reference sequence). The CDR3 region has the DNA TGTGCCAGCAGCTTAGCGGGGGGCGGCTACACCTTC. This translates into CASSLAGGGYTF.

This clone was counted only a few times. The J gene is TRBJ2-7, the V gene TRBV27; tentative D call: TRBD2 (5 bases). In germline, CDR1 is MNHEY, CDR2 SMNVEV (reference sequence). The CDR3 spans 14 residues. V was pared by 5 bases and J by 4 bases, with 15 bases between. CDR3 bases: TGTGCCAGCAGTCCCAAGGCTACTAGTTACGAGCAGTACTTC. Protein sequence: CASSPKATSYEQYF.

The gene calls are TRBV7-3 and TRBJ2-3; possibly TRBD1 for D (6 bases). The germline V gene has CDR1 SGHTA and CDR2 FQGTGA. V was pared by 1 base and J by 9 bases, with 11 bases between. The length of the CDR3 is 13 residues. The CDR3: CASSLNGQTTQYF. DNA of the CDR3: TGTGCCAGCAGCTTAAACGGACAGACCACGCAGTATTTT. The full variable domain, in which reference TRBV7-3 and TRBJ2-3 provide the parts outside the CDR3, is GAGVSQTPSNKVTEKGKYVELRCDPISGHTALYWYRQSLGQGPEFLIYFQGTGAADDSGLPNDRFFAVRPEGSVSTLKIQRTERGDSAVYLCASSLNGQTTQYFGPGTRLTVL.

The V gene is TRBV4-3, the J gene TRBJ2-1; D call uncertain. Germline V lookup: CDR1 LGHNA, CDR2 YSLEER. The CDR3 is made up of 13 amino acids. Trimming cost V 4 bases and J 4 bases, with 8 bases left between them. The CDR3 nucleotides read TGCGCCAGCAGCCGACTCGCGTACAATGAGCAGTTCTTC. It specifies CASSRLAYNEQFF.

This clone was seen only a few times. The chain recombines TRBV27 with TRBJ2-1; no reliable D call. The germline gives CDR1 MNHEY, CDR2 SMNVEV (reference sequence). Trimming removed 6 bases at V and 3 bases at J, with 3 bases between. This CDR3 region has 11 residues. CDR3 sequence reads: CASRNYNEQFF. CDR3 coding DNA: TGTGCCAGCAGAAACTACAATGAGCAGTTCTTC.

The chain recombines TRBV11-1 with TRBJ2-7, with D perhaps assigned TRBD1 or TRBD2 (6 bases each). Germline V gene sequence: CDR1 SGHAT, CDR2 FQDESV (reference sequence). Trimming removed 5 bases from V and 3 bases from J, with 17 bases in between. The CDR3 spans 15 residues. The DNA of the CDR3 is TGTGCCAGCAGCCCCGGCCGGGGGACAATCTACGAGCAGTACTTC. Translated, it gives CASSPGRGTIYEQYF.